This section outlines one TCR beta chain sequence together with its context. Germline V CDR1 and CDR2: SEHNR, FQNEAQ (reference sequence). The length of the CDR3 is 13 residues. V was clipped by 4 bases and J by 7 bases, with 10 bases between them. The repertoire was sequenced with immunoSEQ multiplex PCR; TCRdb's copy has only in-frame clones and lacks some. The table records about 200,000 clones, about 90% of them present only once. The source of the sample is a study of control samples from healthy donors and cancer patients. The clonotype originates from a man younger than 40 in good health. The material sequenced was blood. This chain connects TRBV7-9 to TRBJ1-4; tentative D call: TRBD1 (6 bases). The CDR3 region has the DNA TGTGCCAGCAGCTACCGACAGGCTGAAAAACTGTTTTTT. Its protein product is CASSYRQAEKLFF.